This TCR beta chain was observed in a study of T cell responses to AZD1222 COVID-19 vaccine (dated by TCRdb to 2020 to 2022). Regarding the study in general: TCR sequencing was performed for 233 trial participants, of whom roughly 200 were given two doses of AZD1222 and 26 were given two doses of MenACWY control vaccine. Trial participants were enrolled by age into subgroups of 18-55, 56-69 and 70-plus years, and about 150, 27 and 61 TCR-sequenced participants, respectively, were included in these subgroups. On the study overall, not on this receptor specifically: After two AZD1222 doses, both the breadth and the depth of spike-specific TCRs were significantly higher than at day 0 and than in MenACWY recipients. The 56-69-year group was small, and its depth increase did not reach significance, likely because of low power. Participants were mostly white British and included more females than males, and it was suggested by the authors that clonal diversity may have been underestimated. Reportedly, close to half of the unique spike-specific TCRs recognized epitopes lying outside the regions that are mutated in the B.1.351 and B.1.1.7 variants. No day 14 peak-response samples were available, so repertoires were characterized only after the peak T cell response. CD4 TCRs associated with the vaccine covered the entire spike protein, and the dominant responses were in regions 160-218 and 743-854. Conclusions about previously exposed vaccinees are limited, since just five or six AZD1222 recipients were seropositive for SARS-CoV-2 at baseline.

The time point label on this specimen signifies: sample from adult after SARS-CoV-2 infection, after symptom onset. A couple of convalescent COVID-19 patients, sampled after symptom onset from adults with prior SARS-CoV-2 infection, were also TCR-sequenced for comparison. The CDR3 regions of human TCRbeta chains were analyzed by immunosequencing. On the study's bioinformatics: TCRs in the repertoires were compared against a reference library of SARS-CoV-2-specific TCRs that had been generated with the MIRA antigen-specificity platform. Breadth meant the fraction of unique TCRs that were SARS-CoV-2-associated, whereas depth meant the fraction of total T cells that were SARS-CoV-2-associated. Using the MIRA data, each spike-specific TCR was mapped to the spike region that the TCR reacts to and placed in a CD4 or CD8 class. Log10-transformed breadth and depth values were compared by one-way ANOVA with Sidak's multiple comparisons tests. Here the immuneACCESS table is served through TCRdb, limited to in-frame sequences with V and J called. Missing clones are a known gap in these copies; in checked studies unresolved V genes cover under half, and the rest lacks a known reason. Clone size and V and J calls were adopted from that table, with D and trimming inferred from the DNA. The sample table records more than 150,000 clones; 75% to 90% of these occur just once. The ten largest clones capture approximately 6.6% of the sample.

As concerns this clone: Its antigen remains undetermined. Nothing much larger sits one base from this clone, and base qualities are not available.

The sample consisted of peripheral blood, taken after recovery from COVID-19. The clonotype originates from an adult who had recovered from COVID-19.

The nucleotides read TGCGCCAGCAGCTTGGGAATAGGGAACACTCCCGGCGAGCAGTACTTC. Its protein reads: CASSLGIGNTPGEQYF. The chain is made from TRBV5-1 and TRBJ2-7; no D gene call is confident. The CDR3, cysteine through phenylalanine, is 16 amino acids long. Only the CDR3 part of the read is kept: 48 bases, read in frame from the first base. Reading the germline V gene gives CDR1 SGHRS and CDR2 YFSETQ. Trimming takes 0 bases from V and 6 bases from J, and the germline ends sit 19 bases apart.